The rows below give T cell receptor beta chains drawn from one sample of a study of monozygotic twins with inflammatory bowel disease. For each CDR3 protein, TCRdb gives one entry from its re-call of the 5' RACE reads, without DNA. The data show nearly 450,000 distinct CDR3 sequences, and the top ten clones hold about 2.3%. Sequenced sample: blood. The receptors derive from a human donor with ulcerative colitis or Crohn's disease, or a healthy co-twin of an affected twin (not recorded which). The CDR3 runs from the conserved cysteine through the conserved F or W.

J gene: TRBJ1-5
V gene: TRBV7-9
CDR3 protein: CASSLGQGDSQPQHF

J gene: TRBJ2-1
V gene: TRBV29-1
CDR3 protein: CSVEAVLLNEQFF

J gene: TRBJ2-5
V gene: TRBV27
CDR3 protein: CASSLLGVLAGSQETQYF

J gene: TRBJ1-1
V gene: TRBV12-3/TRBV12-4
CDR3 protein: CASSFGNTEAFF

J gene: TRBJ2-1
V gene: TRBV24-1
CDR3 protein: CATSDAGTGDNEQFF

J gene: TRBJ2-7
V gene: TRBV18
CDR3 protein: CASSLGTVGNYEQYF

J gene: TRBJ2-2
V gene: TRBV7-9
CDR3 protein: CASSPQAGQGGELFF

J gene: TRBJ1-1
V gene: TRBV10-3
CDR3 protein: CAISEPGTVNTEAFF

J gene: TRBJ1-6
V gene: TRBV12-3/TRBV12-4
CDR3 protein: CASGPRSDRGKYSPLHF

J gene: TRBJ2-7
V gene: TRBV5-6
CDR3 protein: CASSPRTSFPYEQYF

J gene: TRBJ2-7
V gene: TRBV6-1
CDR3 protein: CASDSAYEQYF

J gene: TRBJ2-7
V gene: TRBV7-9
CDR3 protein: CASSTSLYTSSYEQYF

J gene: TRBJ2-7
V gene: TRBV5-1
CDR3 protein: CASSTDSGHEQYF

J gene: TRBJ2-1
V gene: TRBV7-2
CDR3 protein: CASSLAGQEQFF

J gene: TRBJ2-2
V gene: TRBV4-3
CDR3 protein: CASSQEPSSSGELFF

J gene: TRBJ2-1
V gene: TRBV12-3/TRBV12-4
CDR3 protein: CAGKGLAGVGNEQFF

J gene: TRBJ1-1
V gene: TRBV3-1
CDR3 protein: CASSQEGEGALTEAFF

J gene: TRBJ2-1
V gene: TRBV6-2/TRBV6-3
CDR3 protein: CASSYRGTSGRKSSYNEQFF

J gene: TRBJ2-7
V gene: TRBV21-1
CDR3 protein: CASSKGEPHRATSYEQYF

J gene: TRBJ2-1
V gene: TRBV10-3
CDR3 protein: CAISSLESNSYNEQFF

J gene: TRBJ2-5
V gene: TRBV7-2
CDR3 protein: CASSLAHFGRETQYF

J gene: TRBJ1-2
V gene: TRBV12-3/TRBV12-4
CDR3 protein: CASSFGGLRYGYTF

J gene: TRBJ1-1
V gene: TRBV12-3/TRBV12-4
CDR3 protein: CASSNLQGMNTEALF

J gene: TRBJ2-5
V gene: TRBV7-6
CDR3 protein: CASRQGEGQETQYF

J gene: TRBJ1-1
V gene: TRBV29-1
CDR3 protein: CSARRGVTEAFF

J gene: TRBJ1-5
V gene: TRBV20-1
CDR3 protein: CSASRDQGGNQPQHF

J gene: TRBJ2-1
V gene: TRBV11-2
CDR3 protein: CASTPGQGGYNEQFF

J gene: TRBJ2-1
V gene: TRBV27
CDR3 protein: CATSAGGLNFGEQFF

J gene: TRBJ1-4
V gene: TRBV12-3/TRBV12-4
CDR3 protein: CASSFGGFNEKLFF

J gene: TRBJ2-3
V gene: TRBV20-1
CDR3 protein: CSAPGDLDGTQYF

J gene: TRBJ2-6
V gene: TRBV5-4
CDR3 protein: CASSENPSPSGANVLTF

J gene: TRBJ2-1
V gene: TRBV6-1
CDR3 protein: CASTLPTSYNEQFF

J gene: TRBJ2-7
V gene: TRBV20-1
CDR3 protein: CSARDRLAGGAYEQYF

J gene: TRBJ2-3
V gene: TRBV5-1
CDR3 protein: CASSPGLSPQADTQYF

J gene: TRBJ2-7
V gene: TRBV20-1
CDR3 protein: CSAAGGYEQYF

J gene: TRBJ2-2
V gene: TRBV20-1
CDR3 protein: CSAIRGDAFTGELFF

J gene: TRBJ2-3
V gene: TRBV6-2/TRBV6-3
CDR3 protein: CASRRERTTDTQYF